A selection of T cell receptor beta chains follows, all from one sample in a study of technical replicates of blood from a few donors. Libraries were prepared by immunoSEQ multiplex PCR; TCRdb keeps only in-frame clonotypes and omits some of them. The sample records approximately 70,000 clones, around 97% being singletons. The sequencing sample was made of T cells isolated from PBMCs. These receptors originate from a human donor in good health. Both conserved end residues are part of each CDR3.

j_call v_call cdr3_aa
TRBJ1-2 TRBV9 CASSVFQGTADGYTF
TRBJ2-5 TRBV10-3 CAISEATAETQYF
TRBJ2-5 TRBV4-1 CASSFRLAEETQYF
TRBJ2-2 TRBV25-1 CASTILGGGENTGELFF
TRBJ2-7 TRBV28 CASSLGLAGVYEQYF
TRBJ2-7 TRBV6-1 CATTRQGPFYEQYF
TRBJ2-7 TRBV19 CARGQGEQYF
TRBJ1-6 TRBV6-6 CASSRTGDNSPLHF
TRBJ1-2 TRBV6-1 CASSEQDRGQSQGYTF
TRBJ2-7 TRBV19 CASSRTAGGSLSHEQYF
TRBJ1-6 TRBV6-5 CASRRGRDSPLHF
TRBJ2-3 TRBV2 CASSVRDTQYF
TRBJ1-2 TRBV5-4 CASSSSGANYGYTF
TRBJ2-3 TRBV27 CASNRQGASTDTQYF
TRBJ1-1 TRBV11-3 CASSLAGGTFF
TRBJ2-7 TRBV19 CASSLGQGGEQYF
TRBJ1-4 TRBV6-1 CASQGQGGEKLFF
TRBJ1-5 TRBV4-1 CASSQAPGQDQPQHF
TRBJ2-7 TRBV7-2 CASSLDRGVYEQYF
TRBJ2-4 TRBV5-1 CASSRDSLGAKNIQYF
TRBJ2-3 TRBV5-4 CASSLVGADTQYF
TRBJ1-5 TRBV4-1 CASSQGHDGGQHSNQPQHF
TRBJ2-1 TRBV19 CASSSRPSGSRFGEQFF
TRBJ1-4 TRBV7-9 CASRPTLQGEKLFF
TRBJ1-1 TRBV7-3 CASSLPGGTEAFF
TRBJ2-2 TRBV28 CASSSIRLAGGPGELFF
TRBJ2-7 TRBV6-5 CASSSGQDSYEQYF
TRBJ1-4 TRBV11-3 CASSSGTGRNEKLFF
TRBJ1-5 TRBV19 CASSISTGGGPNQPQHF
TRBJ2-5 TRBV19 CASRRTGLQETQYF
TRBJ2-7 TRBV13 CASSLEPSEQYF